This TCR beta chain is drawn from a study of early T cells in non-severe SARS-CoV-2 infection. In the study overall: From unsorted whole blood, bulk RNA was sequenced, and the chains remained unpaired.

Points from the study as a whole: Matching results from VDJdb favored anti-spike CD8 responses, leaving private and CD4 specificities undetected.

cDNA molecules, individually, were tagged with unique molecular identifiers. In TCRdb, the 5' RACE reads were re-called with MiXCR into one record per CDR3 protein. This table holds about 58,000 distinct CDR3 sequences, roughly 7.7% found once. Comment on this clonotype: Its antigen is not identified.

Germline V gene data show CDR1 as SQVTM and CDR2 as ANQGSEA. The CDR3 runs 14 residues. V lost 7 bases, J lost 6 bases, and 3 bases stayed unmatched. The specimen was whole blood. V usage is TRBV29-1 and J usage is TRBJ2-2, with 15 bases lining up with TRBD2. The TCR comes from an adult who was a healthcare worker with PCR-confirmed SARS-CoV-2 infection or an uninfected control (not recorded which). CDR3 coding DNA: TGCAGCGGGGGACTAGCGGGAGGCGCCGGGGAGCTGTTTTTT. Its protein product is CSGGLAGGAGELFF.